This is a list of T cell receptor beta chains from one sample in a study of blood T cell repertoires in COVID-19. The assay was immunoSEQ multiplex PCR, and TCRdb's table has in-frame clones only and misses some. This sample has roughly 80,000 clones; 75% to 90% occur once, and the top ten carry roughly 6%. The sequenced sample consisted of peripheral blood. The source of these receptors is a man aged 45-65 years with active COVID-19. Each CDR3 is given with its conserved first and last residue. The D gene is left open where the match is weak. Not all rows give a size; the values are once, few, many and, for expanded clones, a class.

.,.,13,TRBJ1-1,TRBV5-6,TGTGCCAGCAGCTTGGCAGTGAACACTGAAGCTTTCTTT,CASSLAVNTEAFF
.,.,13,TRBJ2-3,TRBV6-2/TRBV6-3,TGTGCCAGCAGTTATTGGGAGGGGGTTACGCAGTATTTT,CASSYWEGVTQYF
.,.,15,TRBJ1-1,TRBV18,TGTGCCAGCTCACCCACAGGATTAGGGGACACTGAAGCTTTCTTT,CASSPTGLGDTEAFF
.,.,15,TRBJ1-3,TRBV4-3,TGCGCCAGCAGCCAAGAACTCAACTCTGGAAACACCATATATTTT,CASSQELNSGNTIYF
.,TRBD2,16,TRBJ2-1,TRBV28,TGTGCCAGCAGTTTCGGCGGGGGGAATATCTACAATGAGCAGTTCTTC,CASSFGGGNIYNEQFF
few,.,13,TRBJ2-1,TRBV19,TGTGCCAGTGGCCAGGGATTCGGGAATGAGCAGTTCTTC,CASGQGFGNEQFF
.,.,17,TRBJ1-5,TRBV28,TGTGCCAGCAGTGGGAAGGCGGGGGGCGCCCTTAATCAGCCCCAGCATTTT,CASSGKAGGALNQPQHF
.,TRBD2,13,TRBJ2-1,TRBV5-6,TGTGCCAGCAGATTAGCGGGAGCGGTTGAGCAGTTCTTC,CASRLAGAVEQFF
.,TRBD1,16,TRBJ2-2,TRBV6-6,TGTGCCAGCAGTTACAAGAGGGGGCCGAACACCGGGGAGCTGTTTTTT,CASSYKRGPNTGELFF
.,TRBD1,13,TRBJ1-5,TRBV6-2/TRBV6-3,TGTGCCAGCAGTACAGGGGTGTATCAGCCCCAGCATTTT,CASSTGVYQPQHF